This T cell receptor beta chain is drawn from a study of T cells in narcolepsy. Study-wide results and caveats: Same-patient CSF and blood CD4+ T cell clonotypes included HCRT-specific and TRIB2-specific autoreactive ones. In some patient and control memory CD4+ samples, autoreactive clones were absent.

Germline V gene sequence: CDR1 MNHNY, CDR2 SVGAGI (reference sequence). The CDR3 totals 12 residues. The germline V and J ends were trimmed by 1 base and 3 bases, with 2 bases remaining between them. This clone was picked up a small number of times. Its antigen is currently unknown. Data came from immunoSEQ multiplex PCR; TCRdb stores just in-frame clones and leaves some out. The data contain some 30,000 clones, roughly 83% of them singletons. The receptor was isolated from a human donor with narcolepsy. This chain uses TRBV6-6 with TRBJ2-3; D uncertain. Input material: CD45RA- memory CD4+ T cells from PBMCs. CDR3 DNA sequence: TGTGCCAGCAGTTACTTGACAGATACGCAGTATTTT. As protein: CASSYLTDTQYF.